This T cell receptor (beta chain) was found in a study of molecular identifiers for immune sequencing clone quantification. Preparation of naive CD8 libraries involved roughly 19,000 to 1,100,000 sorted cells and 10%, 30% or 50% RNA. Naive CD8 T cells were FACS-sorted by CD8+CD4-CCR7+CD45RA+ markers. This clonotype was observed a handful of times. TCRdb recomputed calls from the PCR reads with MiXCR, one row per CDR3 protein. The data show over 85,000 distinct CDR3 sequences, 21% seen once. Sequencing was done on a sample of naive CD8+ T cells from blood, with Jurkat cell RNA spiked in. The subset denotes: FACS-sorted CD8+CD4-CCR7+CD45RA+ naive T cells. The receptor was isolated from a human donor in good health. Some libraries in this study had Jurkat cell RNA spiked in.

Here the CDR3 reads CASSQDRDGAWAGELFF. The CDR3 DNA sequence: TGTGCCAGCAGCCAAGATAGGGATGGAGCTTGGGCCGGGGAGCTGTTTTTT. The chain recombines TRBV3-1 with TRBJ2-2; D unresolved. Trimming removed 0 bases at V and 6 bases at J, with 17 bases between. From germline, CDR1 is LGHDT and CDR2 YNNKEL (reference sequence). The CDR3 extends over 17 amino acids.